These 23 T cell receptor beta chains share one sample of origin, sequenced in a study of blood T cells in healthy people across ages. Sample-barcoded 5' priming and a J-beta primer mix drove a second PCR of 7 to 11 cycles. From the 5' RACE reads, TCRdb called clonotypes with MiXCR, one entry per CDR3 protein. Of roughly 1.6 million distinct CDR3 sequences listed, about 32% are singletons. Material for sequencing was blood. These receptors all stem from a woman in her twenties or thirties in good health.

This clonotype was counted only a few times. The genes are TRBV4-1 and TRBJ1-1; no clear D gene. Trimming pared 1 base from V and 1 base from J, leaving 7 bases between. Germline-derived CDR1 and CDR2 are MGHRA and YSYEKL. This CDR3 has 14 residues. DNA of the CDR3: TGCGCCAGCAGCCAAGCTTGGCCGAACACTGAAGCTTTCTTT. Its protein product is CASSQAWPNTEAFF.

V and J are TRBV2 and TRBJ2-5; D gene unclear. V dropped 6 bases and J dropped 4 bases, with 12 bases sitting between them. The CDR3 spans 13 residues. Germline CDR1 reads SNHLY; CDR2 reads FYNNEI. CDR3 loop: CASSSDWVETQYF. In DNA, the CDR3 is TGTGCCAGCAGCTCGGATTGGGTAGAGACCCAGTACTTC.

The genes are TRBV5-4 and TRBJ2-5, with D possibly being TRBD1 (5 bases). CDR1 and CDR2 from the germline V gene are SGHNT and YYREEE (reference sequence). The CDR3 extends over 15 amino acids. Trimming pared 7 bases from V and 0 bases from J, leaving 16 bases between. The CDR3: CASYHRTDNQETQYF. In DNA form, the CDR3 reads TGTGCCAGCTACCACCGGACGGACAACCAAGAGACCCAGTACTTC.

CDR3 sequence (DNA): TGCAGTGCTCTGTCCGAACGGGCCTACAATGAGCAGTTCTTC. It codes for CSALSERAYNEQFF. The chain uses TRBV20-1 and TRBJ2-1, with D hard to call. This CDR3 has 14 residues. Trimming took off 5 bases at V and 2 bases at J, with 13 bases between the two ends. CDR1 is DFQATT, CDR2 SNEGSKA, per germline (reference sequence).

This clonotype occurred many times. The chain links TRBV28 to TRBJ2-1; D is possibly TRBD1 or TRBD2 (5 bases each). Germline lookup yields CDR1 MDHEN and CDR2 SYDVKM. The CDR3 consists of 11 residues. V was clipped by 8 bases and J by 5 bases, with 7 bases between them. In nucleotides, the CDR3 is TGTGCCAGCTGGGGGAACAATGAGCAGTTCTTC. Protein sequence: CASWGNNEQFF.

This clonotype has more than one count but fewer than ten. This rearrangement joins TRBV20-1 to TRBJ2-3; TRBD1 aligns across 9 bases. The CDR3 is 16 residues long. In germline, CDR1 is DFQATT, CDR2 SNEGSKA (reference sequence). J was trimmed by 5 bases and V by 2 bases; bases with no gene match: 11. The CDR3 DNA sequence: TGCAGTGCTAGATCCCCGGGACAGGGAGGTGGAGATACGCAGTATTTT. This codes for CSARSPGQGGGDTQYF.

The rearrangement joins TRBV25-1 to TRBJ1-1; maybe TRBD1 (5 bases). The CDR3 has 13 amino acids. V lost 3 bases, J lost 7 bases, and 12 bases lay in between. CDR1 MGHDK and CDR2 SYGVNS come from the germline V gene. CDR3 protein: CASSDYRQNEAFF. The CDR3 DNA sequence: TGTGCCAGCAGTGATTATCGACAGAATGAAGCTTTCTTT.

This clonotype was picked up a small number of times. The CDR3 region is CASSVGGGDQPQHF. The CDR3 nucleotides are TGTGCCAGCAGCGTAGGAGGGGGCGATCAGCCCCAGCATTTT. The chain combines TRBV9 with TRBJ1-5; TRBD1 aligns across 7 bases. This CDR3 region has 14 residues. V trimming: 0 bases; J trimming: 5 bases; junction bases outside the gene matches: 2. CDR1 and CDR2 (germline): SGDLS, YYNGEE.

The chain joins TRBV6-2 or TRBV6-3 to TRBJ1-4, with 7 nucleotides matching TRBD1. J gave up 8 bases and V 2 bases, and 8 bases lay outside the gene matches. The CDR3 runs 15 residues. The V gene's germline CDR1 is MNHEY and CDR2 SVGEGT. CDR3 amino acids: CASSYRQGYDEKLFF. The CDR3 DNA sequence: TGTGCCAGCAGTTACCGACAGGGCTACGACGAAAAACTGTTTTTT.

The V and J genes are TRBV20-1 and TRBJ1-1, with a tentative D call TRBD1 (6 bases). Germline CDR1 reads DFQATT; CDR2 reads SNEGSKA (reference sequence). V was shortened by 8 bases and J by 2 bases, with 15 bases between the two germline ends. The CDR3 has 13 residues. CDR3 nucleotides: TGCAGTCCCCTTCCGGGGACAAACACTGAAGCTTTCTTT. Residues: CSPLPGTNTEAFF.

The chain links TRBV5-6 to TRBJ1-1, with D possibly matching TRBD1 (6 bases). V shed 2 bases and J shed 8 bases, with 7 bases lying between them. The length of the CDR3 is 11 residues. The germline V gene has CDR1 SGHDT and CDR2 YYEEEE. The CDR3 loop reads CASSFGQEAFF. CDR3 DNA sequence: TGTGCCAGCAGCTTTGGACAGGAAGCTTTCTTT.

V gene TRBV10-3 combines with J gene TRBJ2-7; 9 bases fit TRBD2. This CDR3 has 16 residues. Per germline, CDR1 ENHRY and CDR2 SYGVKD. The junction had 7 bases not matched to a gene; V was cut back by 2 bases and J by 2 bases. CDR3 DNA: TGTGCCATCAGTGAGGGGGCTAGCGGGAAGACCTACGAGCAGTACTTC. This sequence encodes CAISEGASGKTYEQYF.

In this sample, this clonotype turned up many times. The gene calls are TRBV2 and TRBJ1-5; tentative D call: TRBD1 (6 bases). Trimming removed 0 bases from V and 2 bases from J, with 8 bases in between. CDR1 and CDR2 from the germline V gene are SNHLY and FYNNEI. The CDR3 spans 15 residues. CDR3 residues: CASSEASGGNQPQHF. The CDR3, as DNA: TGTGCCAGCAGTGAAGCTTCAGGGGGCAATCAGCCCCAGCATTTT.

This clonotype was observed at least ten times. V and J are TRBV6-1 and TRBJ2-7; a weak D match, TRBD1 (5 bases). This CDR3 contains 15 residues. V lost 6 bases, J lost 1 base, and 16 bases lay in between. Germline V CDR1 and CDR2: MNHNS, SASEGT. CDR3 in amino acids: CASRIAQGSSYEQYF. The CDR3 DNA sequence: TGTGCCAGCAGGATTGCTCAGGGAAGTTCCTACGAGCAGTACTTC.

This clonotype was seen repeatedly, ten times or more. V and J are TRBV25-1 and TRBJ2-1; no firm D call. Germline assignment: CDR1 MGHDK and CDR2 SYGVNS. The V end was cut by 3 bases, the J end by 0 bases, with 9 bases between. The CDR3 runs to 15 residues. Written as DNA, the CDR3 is TGTGCCAGCAGTGACGCTCTAAGCTCCTACAATGAGCAGTTCTTC. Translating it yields CASSDALSSYNEQFF.

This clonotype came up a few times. CDR3 in amino acids: CASSVGAGGPVAEQFF. DNA for the CDR3: TGTGCCAGCAGCGTGGGGGCCGGGGGCCCCGTAGCCGAGCAGTTCTTC. The gene calls are TRBV9 and TRBJ2-1, with D possibly called TRBD1 or TRBD2 (6 bases each). Trimming cost V 2 bases and J 10 bases, with 22 bases left between them. Germline V gene lookup returns CDR1 SGDLS and CDR2 YYNGEE. The CDR3 runs 16 residues.

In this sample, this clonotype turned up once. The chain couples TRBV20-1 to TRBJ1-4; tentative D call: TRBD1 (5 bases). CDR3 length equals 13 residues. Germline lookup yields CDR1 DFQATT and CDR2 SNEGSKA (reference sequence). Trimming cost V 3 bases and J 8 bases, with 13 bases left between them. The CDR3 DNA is TGCAGTGCTAGGGCGGTTCAGGGAGAAAAACTGTTTTTT. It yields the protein CSARAVQGEKLFF.

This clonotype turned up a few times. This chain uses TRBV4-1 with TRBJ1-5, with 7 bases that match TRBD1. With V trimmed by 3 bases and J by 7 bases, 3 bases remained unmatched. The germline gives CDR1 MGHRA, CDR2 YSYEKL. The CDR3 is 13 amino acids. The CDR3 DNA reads TGCGCCAGCAGCCAGCAACAGGGGCAGCCCCAGCATTTT. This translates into CASSQQQGQPQHF.

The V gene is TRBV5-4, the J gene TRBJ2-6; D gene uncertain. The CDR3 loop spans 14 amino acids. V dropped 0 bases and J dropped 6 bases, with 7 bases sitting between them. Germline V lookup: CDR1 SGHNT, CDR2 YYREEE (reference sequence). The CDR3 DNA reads TGTGCCAGCAGCTTGGAGACGGAGGCCAACGTCCTGACTTTC. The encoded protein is CASSLETEANVLTF.

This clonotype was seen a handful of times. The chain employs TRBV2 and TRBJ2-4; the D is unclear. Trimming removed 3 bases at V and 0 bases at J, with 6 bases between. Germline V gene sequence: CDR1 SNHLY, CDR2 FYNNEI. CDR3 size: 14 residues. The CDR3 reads CASSDQLAKNIQYF. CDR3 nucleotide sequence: TGTGCCAGCAGTGACCAACTAGCCAAAAACATTCAGTACTTC. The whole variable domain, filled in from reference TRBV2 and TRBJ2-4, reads EPEVTQTPSHQVTQMGQEVILRCVPISNHLYFYWYRQILGQKVEFLVSFYNNEISEKSEIFDDQFSVERPDGSNFTLKIRSTKLEDSAMYFCASSDQLAKNIQYFGAGTRLSVL.

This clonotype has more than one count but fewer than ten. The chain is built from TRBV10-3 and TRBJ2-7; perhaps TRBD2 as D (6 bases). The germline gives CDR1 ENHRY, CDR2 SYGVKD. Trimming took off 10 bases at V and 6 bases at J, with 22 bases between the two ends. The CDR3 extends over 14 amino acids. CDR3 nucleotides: TGTGCCACCCAAAGAACTAGCACAGTACGCGAGCAGTACTTC. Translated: CATQRTSTVREQYF.

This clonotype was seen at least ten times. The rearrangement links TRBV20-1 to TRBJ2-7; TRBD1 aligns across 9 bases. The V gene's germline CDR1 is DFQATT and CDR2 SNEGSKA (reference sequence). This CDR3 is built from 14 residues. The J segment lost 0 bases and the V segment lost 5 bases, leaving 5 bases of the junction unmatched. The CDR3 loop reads CSAPDRGFSYEQYF. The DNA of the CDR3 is TGCAGTGCTCCTGACAGGGGGTTCTCCTACGAGCAGTACTTC.

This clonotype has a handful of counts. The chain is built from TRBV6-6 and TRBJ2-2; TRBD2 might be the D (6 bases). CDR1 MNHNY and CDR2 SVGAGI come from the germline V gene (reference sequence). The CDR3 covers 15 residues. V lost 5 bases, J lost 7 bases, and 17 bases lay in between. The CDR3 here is CASSTGTGRFGELFF. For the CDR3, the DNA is TGTGCCAGCAGTACCGGGACGGGGAGGTTCGGGGAGCTGTTTTTT.